These 20 T cell receptor beta chains were sequenced from one sample in a study of identical twins. TCRdb re-called the 5' RACE reads through MiXCR, storing one row per CDR3 protein. The data show 500,000 or so distinct CDR3 sequences, with 20% to 25% seen just once and around 1% held by the top ten. Another study also made use of these data, one on T cells expressing NK-cell markers.

Input material: CD4+ T cells sorted from blood. All receptors derive from a woman aged 18-29 years in good health.

This chain uses TRBV5-1 with TRBJ1-1; TRBD1 agrees at 7 bases. CDR1 and CDR2 (germline): SGHRS, YFSETQ. The CDR3 sequence is 16 residues long. Germline trimming cut 2 bases from V and 1 base from J; bases unmatched to any gene: 8. CDR3 DNA: TGCGCCAGCAGCTTTACCGGACAGGTCGGGAACACTGAAGCTTTCTTT. It encodes CASSFTGQVGNTEAFF.

V and J are TRBV10-3 and TRBJ2-1; 11 positions match TRBD2. V gave up 8 bases and J gave up 12 bases; unmatched junction bases: 9. The CDR3 is 13 amino acids. Germline assignment: CDR1 ENHRY and CDR2 SYGVKD. CDR3 protein: CAIRLAGKGGQFF. Here the CDR3 DNA reads TGTGCCATCCGACTAGCGGGGAAGGGTGGGCAGTTCTTC.

V gene TRBV4-3 combines with J gene TRBJ2-1; D perhaps matches TRBD1 (6 bases). V was clipped by 0 bases and J by 12 bases, with 12 bases between them. Germline assignment: CDR1 LGHNA and CDR2 YSLEER. The CDR3 covers 13 residues. CDR3 loop: CASSQDTGLTQFF. Written as DNA, the CDR3 is TGCGCCAGCAGCCAAGACACAGGGCTCACGCAGTTCTTC.

The chain uses TRBV10-3 and TRBJ2-1, with D uncertain. Trimming took off 6 bases at V and 7 bases at J, with 16 bases between the two ends. This CDR3 has 14 amino acids. CDR1 is ENHRY and CDR2 is SYGVKD in the germline V gene. CDR3 bases: TGTGCCATCAGGGGGAATGCATACACAAATGAGCAGTTCTTC. Protein: CAIRGNAYTNEQFF.

This clonotype was seen a few times. This chain joins TRBV4-1 and TRBJ1-2, with D perhaps TRBD1 (5 bases). Between the trimmed V and J ends, which lost 4 bases and 4 bases, there was a span of 16 bases. From germline, CDR1 is MGHRA and CDR2 YSYEKL. This CDR3 comprises 15 residues. The CDR3 bases are TGCGCCAGCAGCCGGGAAGAGGGACGGATCTATGGCTACACCTTC. Its translation is CASSREEGRIYGYTF.

The V gene is TRBV5-1, the J gene TRBJ1-6; D remains ambiguous. Germline CDR1 and CDR2: SGHRS and YFSETQ. The germline V and J ends were trimmed by 4 bases and 0 bases, with 14 bases remaining between them. This CDR3 contains 17 residues. DNA of the CDR3: TGCGCCAGCAGCCCAATTTTCGGAAGCTCCTATAATTCACCCCTCCACTTT. It codes for CASSPIFGSSYNSPLHF. Based on the CDR3 plus reference TRBV5-1 and TRBJ1-6, the full variable domain is KAGVTQTPRYLIKTRGQQVTLSCSPISGHRSVSWYQQTPGQGLQFLFEYFSETQRNKGNFPGRFSGRQFSNSRSEMNVSTLELGDSALYLCASSPIFGSSYNSPLHFGNGTRLTVT.

The chain joins TRBV6-1 to TRBJ1-3, with D hard to call. The germline V gene has CDR1 MNHNS and CDR2 SASEGT. The CDR3 sequence is 11 residues long. Trimming removed 10 bases at V and 0 bases at J, with 4 bases between. CDR3 sequence (DNA): TGTGCCACCCGCTCTGGAAACACCATATATTTT. It is translated as CATRSGNTIYF.

The rearrangement links TRBV20-1 to TRBJ1-1, with TRBD1 matching 7 bases. CDR1 and CDR2 from the germline V gene are DFQATT and SNEGSKA (reference sequence). The CDR3 consists of 14 residues. V was clipped by 2 bases and J by 2 bases; unmatched bases: 5. CDR3: CSARQTGVNTEAFF. The CDR3 bases are TGCAGTGCTAGACAAACAGGGGTTAACACTGAAGCTTTCTTT.

This clonotype showed up many times. The chain links TRBV5-6 to TRBJ2-3, with D perhaps matching TRBD2 (6 bases). V lost 2 bases to trimming and J lost 2 bases, with 12 bases between them. CDR1 is SGHDT, CDR2 YYEEEE, per germline. This CDR3 comprises 15 residues. The CDR3 nucleotides are TGTGCCAGCAGCTTCCTCGGAGGGGTCACAGATACGCAGTATTTT. Residues: CASSFLGGVTDTQYF. Using reference TRBV5-6 and TRBJ2-3 for the parts outside the CDR3, the full variable domain is DAGVTQSPTHLIKTRGQQVTLRCSPKSGHDTVSWYQQALGQGPQFIFQYYEEEERQRGNFPDRFSGHQFPNYSSELNVNALLLGDSALYLCASSFLGGVTDTQYFGPGTRLTVL.

In its sample, this clonotype was seen a few times. This chain connects TRBV3-1 to TRBJ1-6; D is unclear. The CDR3 is 14 residues long. Germline V gives CDR1 LGHDT, CDR2 YNNKEL (reference sequence). The V end was cut by 1 base, the J end by 5 bases, with 6 bases between. The CDR3 DNA reads as TGTGCCAGCAGCCAAGTCCCAGATAATTCACCCCTCCACTTT. Protein: CASSQVPDNSPLHF. Supplemented by reference TRBV3-1 and TRBJ1-6, the full variable domain reads DTAVSQTPKYLVTQMGNDKSIKCEQNLGHDTMYWYKQDSKKFLKIMFSYNNKELIINETVPNRFSPKSPDKAHLNLHINSLELGDSAVYFCASSQVPDNSPLHFGNGTRLTVT.

V usage is TRBV20-1 and J usage is TRBJ2-1; TRBD2 might be the D (5 bases). V was trimmed by 4 bases and J by 10 bases, leaving 17 bases between them. The CDR3 is 13 amino acids. Germline CDR1 and CDR2: DFQATT and SNEGSKA (reference sequence). As DNA, the CDR3 is TGCAGTGCTACCCTTACTAGGATCAACGAGCAGTTCTTC. It yields the protein CSATLTRINEQFF.

V usage is TRBV20-1 and J usage is TRBJ2-7; TRBD2 matches at 9 bases. CDR1 and CDR2 from the germline V gene are DFQATT and SNEGSKA (reference sequence). V gave up 8 bases and J gave up 1 base; unmatched junction bases: 6. CDR3 length equals 13 residues. The CDR3 coding sequence is TGCAGTCCTGTAGCGGGAGCTTCCTACGAGCAGTACTTC. Residues: CSPVAGASYEQYF.

CDR3: CASSLQDQETQYF. CDR3 DNA: TGTGCCAGCAGCTTGCAGGATCAAGAGACCCAGTACTTC. The chain joins TRBV5-6 to TRBJ2-5, with D unresolved. Looked up from germline, CDR1 is SGHDT and CDR2 is YYEEEE. The CDR3 is made up of 13 amino acids. Trimming took 1 base from V and 2 from J, leaving 6 bases between them.

This clonotype was seen a handful of times. The CDR3 here is CSAGAGRLQETQYF. For the CDR3, the DNA is TGCAGTGCTGGGGCGGGACGACTCCAAGAGACCCAGTACTTC. The chain joins TRBV20-1 to TRBJ2-5; perhaps TRBD2 as D (6 bases). Trimming took off 5 bases at V and 1 base at J, with 14 bases between the two ends. This CDR3 is 14 amino acids long. Germline V CDR1 and CDR2: DFQATT, SNEGSKA (reference sequence).

J is TRBJ1-3 and V is TRBV7-2; D is undetermined. This CDR3 is 13 amino acids long. Germline V gene lookup returns CDR1 SGHTA and CDR2 FQGNSA. V lost 4 bases and J lost 4, with 8 bases in between. The CDR3 sequence is CASSYTTGNTIYF. CDR3 in DNA: TGTGCCAGCAGCTACACCACAGGAAACACCATATATTTT.

This clonotype occurred a few times. DNA of the CDR3: TGTGCCAGCAGCTTAAGGATAGGGAGCTCTGGGGCCAACGTCCTGACTTTC. This translates into CASSLRIGSSGANVLTF. The chain recombines TRBV7-2 with TRBJ2-6, with a tentative D call TRBD2 (5 bases). V lost 2 bases and J 0 bases, leaving 11 bases between the germline ends. The CDR3 covers 17 residues. The germline V gene encodes CDR1 SGHTA and CDR2 FQGNSA.

This clonotype was detected only a few times. The V call is TRBV29-1, the J call TRBJ1-5; TRBD1 aligns across 7 bases. J gave up 3 bases and V 6 bases, and 5 bases lay outside the gene matches. The CDR3 is 13 residues long. CDR1 is SQVTM and CDR2 is ANQGSEA in the germline V gene. CDR3 bases: TGCAGCGTCCAACAGGGGAACAATCAGCCCCAGCATTTT. Translating gives CSVQQGNNQPQHF.

This clonotype has a count of ten or more. The rearrangement uses TRBV20-1 and TRBJ1-1; D remains unclear. The V gene lost 3 bases and the J gene lost 6 bases, with 8 bases spanning the gap. Looked up from germline, CDR1 is DFQATT and CDR2 is SNEGSKA (reference sequence). The CDR3 is 11 amino acids. In DNA, the CDR3 is TGCAGTGCTAGGTTATTCGCTGAAGCTTTCTTT. Translated, it gives CSARLFAEAFF.

V and J are TRBV5-1 and TRBJ1-1, with D unclear. Germline lookup yields CDR1 SGHRS and CDR2 YFSETQ. V dropped 0 bases and J dropped 7 bases, with 7 bases sitting between them. The CDR3 has 12 amino acids. The CDR3 coding sequence is TGCGCCAGCAGCTTGGTGGGTGGTGAAGCTTTCTTT. Amino acids: CASSLVGGEAFF.

This chain connects TRBV6-5 to TRBJ2-1; D is unresolved. Germline CDR1 reads MNHEY; CDR2 reads SVGAGI. Trimming stripped 2 bases from V and 8 bases from J, with 10 bases between. The CDR3 has 13 amino acids. The DNA for the CDR3 is TGTGCCAGCAGTTACGGGCAGATCCATGAGCAGTTCTTC. Its translation: CASSYGQIHEQFF.